These T cell receptor beta chains were read from a single sample in a study of neurological immune-mediated disorders. Via MiXCR, TCRdb re-called the 5' RACE reads, giving one row per CDR3 protein. This sample has about 46,000 distinct CDR3 sequences, with less than 4% found just once. Material: PBMCs. The receptors shown here come from a woman in her forties or fifties with multiple sclerosis. Each CDR3 is given with its conserved first and last residue. The D gene is left open where the match is weak. Each size is once, few, many, or a class for an expanded clone.

size	V	J	D	DNA	CDR3
many	TRBV5-1	TRBJ1-3	-	TGCGCCAGCAGCCCGACCTACGGACGCTCTGGAAACACCATATATTTT	CASSPTYGRSGNTIYF
many	TRBV20-1	TRBJ2-1	-	TGCAGTGCTAGAGATCCCGACAGGACGGACACCAATGAGCAGTTCTTC	CSARDPDRTDTNEQFF
many	TRBV20-1	TRBJ1-2	TRBD1	TGCAGTGCTAGAGGGGGACAGGGTTCGGGAGGCTACACCTTC	CSARGGQGSGGYTF
many	TRBV7-9	TRBJ2-7	-	TGTGCCAGCAGCTTATTTTCCCGTCTCTTCTCCCCACTGGGATCCTACGAGCAGTACTTC	CASSLFSRLFSPLGSYEQYF
many	TRBV5-1	TRBJ1-1	TRBD1	TGCGCCAGCAGCTTGCCCGGGACAGGGTTGGTGAACACTGAAGCTTTCTTT	CASSLPGTGLVNTEAFF
many	TRBV5-1	TRBJ2-2	-	TGCGCCAGCAGCTTGACCCGTCTATCAGGGTACACCGGGGAGCTGTTTTTT	CASSLTRLSGYTGELFF
many	TRBV5-1	TRBJ2-1	TRBD1	TGCGCCAGCAGCTTGGACACAGGGGTCCCTGGGAATGAGCAGTTCTTC	CASSLDTGVPGNEQFF
many	TRBV6-5	TRBJ2-1	-	TGTGCCAGCGGCAGCCTGAGCTCCTACAATGAGCAGTTCTTC	CASGSLSSYNEQFF
many	TRBV20-1	TRBJ2-5	TRBD2	TGCAGTGCTCTCCACCCCCTAGCGGGAATGGAGACCCAGTACTTC	CSALHPLAGMETQYF
many	TRBV6-6	TRBJ2-5	TRBD2	TGTGCCAGCAGTTATGGGCGCGGGGGGGAGACCCAGTACTTC	CASSYGRGGETQYF
many	TRBV27	TRBJ2-7	-	TGTGCCAGCAGGGGAGCAGGGACCTACGAGCAGTACTTC	CASRGAGTYEQYF
many	TRBV20-1	TRBJ2-5	TRBD2	TGCAGTGCTAGTGTAGCGGGACAAGAGACCCAGTACTTC	CSASVAGQETQYF
many	TRBV5-1	TRBJ1-1	-	TGCGCCAGCAGCTTGAATGCAGGGGCGAACACTGAAGCTTTCTTT	CASSLNAGANTEAFF
many	TRBV20-1	TRBJ1-1	-	TGCAGTGCTTCCGGGACTGGGAGCGACACTGAAGCTTTCTTT	CSASGTGSDTEAFF
many	TRBV10-3	TRBJ1-3	TRBD1	TGTGCCATCAGTGAACAGGGGACCTCTGGAAACACCATATATTTT	CAISEQGTSGNTIYF
many	TRBV20-1	TRBJ1-2	TRBD1	TGCAGTGCTAGCGGGACAGGGAAGGGCTATGGCTACACCTTC	CSASGTGKGYGYTF
many	TRBV20-1	TRBJ2-3	-	TGCAGTGCTAGACTCCGGACGGCCAGGTTATTAGATACGCAGTATTTT	CSARLRTARLLDTQYF
many	TRBV5-1	TRBJ2-5	-	TGCGCCAGCAGCTCCACGTCCGCGGCAGAGACCCAGTACTTC	CASSSTSAAETQYF
many	TRBV20-1	TRBJ1-6	-	TGCAGTGCTAGAGAGGCAGACTTATCACCCCTCCACTTT	CSAREADLSPLHF
many	TRBV20-1	TRBJ2-6	TRBD2	TGCAGTGCCGGACTAGCGGTAACCTCTGGGGCCAACGTCCTGACTTTC	CSAGLAVTSGANVLTF
few	TRBV29-1	TRBJ2-7	TRBD2	TGCAGCGTTGAAGCCGAGGGGACTACACTATACGAGCAGTACTTC	CSVEAEGTTLYEQYF
many	TRBV24-1	TRBJ2-3	-	TGTGCCACCAGTGACCCGGGACCTAACCCAGATACGCAGTATTTT	CATSDPGPNPDTQYF
many	TRBV5-1	TRBJ2-2	TRBD1	TGCGCCAGCAGCTTTGGACAGGTTCGGAACACCGGGGAGCTGTTTTTT	CASSFGQVRNTGELFF
many	TRBV4-1	TRBJ2-1	-	TGCGCCAGCAGCCAAGATGGGGTGGGAGGGGGAGGCAATGAGCAGTTCTTC	CASSQDGVGGGGNEQFF
many	TRBV7-9	TRBJ2-7	-	TGTGCCAGCAGCGGGCCGGGGGGCCTCTCCTACGAGCAGTACTTC	CASSGPGGLSYEQYF
many	TRBV12-3/TRBV12-4	TRBJ2-1	-	TGTGCCAGCAGTTTCGGGGGAAATGAGCAGTTCTTC	CASSFGGNEQFF
many	TRBV3-1	TRBJ2-5	TRBD2	TGTGCCAGCAGCGCACTAGCGGGGGGCCCCCAAGAGACCCAGTACTTC	CASSALAGGPQETQYF
many	TRBV20-1	TRBJ1-5	-	TGCAGTGCTAGAGGCCAAACAGCATACAATCAGCCCCAGCATTTT	CSARGQTAYNQPQHF
many	TRBV18	TRBJ1-5	TRBD1	TGTGCCAGCTCACCTGGACAGGGGGTTCGGCCCCAGCATTTT	CASSPGQGVRPQHF
many	TRBV5-1	TRBJ1-1	TRBD1	TGCGCCAGCAGCTACCGACAGGGTTCTTTGAACACTGAAGCTTTCTTT	CASSYRQGSLNTEAFF
many	TRBV29-1	TRBJ1-5	TRBD1	TGCAGCGTCGGGACAGGGCGGCATCAGCCCCAGCATTTT	CSVGTGRHQPQHF
many	TRBV5-1	TRBJ2-7	-	TGCGCCAGCAGCTTGGACAGGGTGGTGGAGGAGCAGTACTTC	CASSLDRVVEEQYF
many	TRBV28	TRBJ1-1	-	TGTGCCAGCAGCCAAAGGAGGAACACTGAAGCTTTCTTT	CASSQRRNTEAFF
many	TRBV7-8	TRBJ2-2	-	TGTGCCAGCAGCTTAGGCCAGACGAACACCGGGGAGCTGTTTTTT	CASSLGQTNTGELFF
many	TRBV20-1	TRBJ2-3	TRBD2	TGCAGTGCTACGCCGGGACTAGCGGGGGAGACAACTGGGGATACGCAGTATTTT	CSATPGLAGETTGDTQYF
many	TRBV20-1	TRBJ2-4	-	TGCAGTGCTAGAAGTCAGGGGCGGGCCATTCAGTACTTC	CSARSQGRAIQYF
many	TRBV6-6	TRBJ1-6	TRBD1	TGTGCCAGCAGTTACTCGCCCTCTACGGACAGGGTCAAGATTTCACCCCTCCACTTT	CASSYSPSTDRVKISPLHF
many	TRBV3-1	TRBJ1-5	TRBD1	TGTGCCAGCAGCCCTTCAGGGGGGGCCCAGCCCCAGCATTTT	CASSPSGGAQPQHF
many	TRBV7-3	TRBJ2-7	-	TGTGCCAGCAGCTTAACCTCAGGAACCACCTACGAGCAGTACTTC	CASSLTSGTTYEQYF
many	TRBV7-9	TRBJ2-1	TRBD2	TGTGCCAGCAGCCCTCCGATAGGACTAGCGGTTAATGAGCAGTTCTTC	CASSPPIGLAVNEQFF
many	TRBV7-9	TRBJ1-2	-	TGTGCCAGCAGCTTAGTTGGTTTTGGCTACACCTTC	CASSLVGFGYTF
many	TRBV5-1	TRBJ1-2	TRBD1	TGCGCCAGCAGCCCGCGGACAGGACCTCAAGGTGGCTACACCTTC	CASSPRTGPQGGYTF
many	TRBV20-1	TRBJ2-7	-	TGCAGTGCTAGAGATGGATCCTCCTACGAGCAGTACTTC	CSARDGSSYEQYF
many	TRBV20-1	TRBJ1-1	-	TGCAGTGCTAGAGTCTTATCGGCAGGTGCGACTGAAGCTTTCTTT	CSARVLSAGATEAFF
many	TRBV5-1	TRBJ2-2	-	TGCGCCAGCAGGGGCAGTAACACCGGGGAGCTGTTTTTT	CASRGSNTGELFF